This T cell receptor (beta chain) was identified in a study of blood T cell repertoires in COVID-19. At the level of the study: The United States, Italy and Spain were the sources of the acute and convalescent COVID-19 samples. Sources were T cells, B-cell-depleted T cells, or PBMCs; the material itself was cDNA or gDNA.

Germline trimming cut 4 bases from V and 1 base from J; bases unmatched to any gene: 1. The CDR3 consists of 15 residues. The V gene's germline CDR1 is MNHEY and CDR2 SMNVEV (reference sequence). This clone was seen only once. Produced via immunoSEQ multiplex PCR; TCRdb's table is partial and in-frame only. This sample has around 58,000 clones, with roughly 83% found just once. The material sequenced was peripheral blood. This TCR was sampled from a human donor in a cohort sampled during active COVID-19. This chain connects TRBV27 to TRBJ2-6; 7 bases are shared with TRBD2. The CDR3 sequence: CASSSLASGANVLTF. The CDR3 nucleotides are TGTGCCAGCAGTTCACTAGCGTCTGGGGCCAACGTCCTGACTTTC.